These 26 T cell receptor beta chains were all obtained from the same sample, sequenced in a study of CD8+ T cells in alopecia areata. Isolated RNA was reverse transcribed into cDNA used as the sequencing template. The data were produced by immunoSEQ multiplex PCR, yet TCRdb's version contains in-frame clones alone and is incomplete. The sample holds some 180,000 clones, 45% to 60% seen once. Regarding treatment: oral pan-JAK inhibitor, 5-10 mg twice daily. The source material was CD8+ T cells sorted from blood, sampled at roughly week 52, from a patient treated with tofacitinib. The receptors derive from a human donor with alopecia areata.

The V and J genes are TRBV10-2 and TRBJ2-3; no definite D call. Per germline, CDR1 WSHSY and CDR2 SAAADI. With 6 bases removed from V and 0 bases from J, the gap between germline ends came to 13 bases. The length of the CDR3 is 15 residues. CDR3 in amino acids: CASSVTGLSTDTQYF. The CDR3 region has the DNA TGCGCCAGCAGCGTGACGGGCCTAAGCACAGATACGCAGTATTTT.

J is TRBJ2-1 and V is TRBV7-9, with D unresolved. V was cut by 1 base and J by 6 bases, with 13 bases left in between. The CDR3 length is 15 residues. Germline V gene sequence: CDR1 SEHNR, CDR2 FQNEAQ (reference sequence). The CDR3 loop is CASSLEARRPNEQFF. Written as DNA, the CDR3 is TGTGCCAGCAGCTTAGAGGCAAGACGACCCAATGAGCAGTTCTTC. Full variable domain (remainder filled in from reference TRBV7-9 and TRBJ2-1): DTGVSQNPRHKITKRGQNVTFRCDPISEHNRLYWYRQTLGQGPEFLTYFQNEAQLEKSRLLSDRFSAERPKGSFSTLEIQRTEQGDSAMYLCASSLEARRPNEQFFGPGTRLTVL.

The rearrangement uses TRBV9 and TRBJ2-5; a weak D match, TRBD2 (6 bases). Germline CDR1 SGDLS, CDR2 YYNGEE. The V end was cut by 4 bases, the J end by 5 bases, with 12 bases between. This CDR3 spans 13 amino acids. CDR3 bases: TGTGCCAGCAGCATCGGACGGGGGGAGACCCAGTACTTC. As protein: CASSIGRGETQYF.

This chain's CDR3 is CASSRLAGARDTQYF. As DNA, the CDR3 is TGTGCCAGCAGTCGACTAGCGGGGGCCAGGGATACGCAGTATTTT. The chain combines TRBV7-9 with TRBJ2-3, with 12 nucleotides matching TRBD2. Trimming took 6 bases from V and 6 from J; bases not matched to a gene: 7. Germline CDR1 reads SEHNR; CDR2 reads FQNEAQ (reference sequence). The CDR3 is 15 residues long.

The CDR3, as DNA: TGTGCCAGCAGCTGGGTTGACGCGCAAATTCGAGAGACCCAGTACTTC. Translation: CASSWVDAQIRETQYF. The genes are TRBV7-8 and TRBJ2-5; D is undetermined. V dropped 4 bases and J dropped 4 bases, with 19 bases sitting between them. Germline lookup yields CDR1 SGHVS and CDR2 FQNEAQ. The CDR3 is made up of 16 amino acids. The variable domain in full, completed from reference TRBV7-8 and TRBJ2-5, reads GAGVSQSPRYKVAKRGQDVALRCDPISGHVSLFWYQQALGQGPEFLTYFQNEAQLDKSGLPSDRFFAERPEGSVSTLKIQRTQQEDSAVYLCASSWVDAQIRETQYFGPGTRLLVL.

The chain couples TRBV30 to TRBJ2-7; 7 bases fit TRBD1. The junction had 4 bases not matched to a gene; V was cut back by 6 bases and J by 2 bases. From germline, CDR1 is GTSNPN and CDR2 SVGIG (reference sequence). The CDR3 covers 12 residues. CDR3 amino acids: CACWQGAYEQYF. The CDR3 nucleotides are TGTGCCTGTTGGCAGGGGGCCTACGAGCAGTACTTC.

The rearrangement links TRBV19 to TRBJ1-1, with D perhaps matching TRBD1 (5 bases). There are 16 residues in the CDR3. V was pared by 5 bases and J by 2 bases, with 18 bases between. Per the germline V gene, CDR1 is LNHDA and CDR2 is SQIVND (reference sequence). CDR3 nucleotide sequence: TGTGCCAGTAGTCCGGGACTGAAGGGCCTAAACACTGAAGCTTTCTTT. This translates into CASSPGLKGLNTEAFF.

The genes are TRBV10-3 and TRBJ2-7, with D tentatively TRBD1 (6 bases). CDR3 length: 14 amino acids. The germline V and J ends were trimmed by 10 bases and 5 bases, with 21 bases remaining between them. CDR1 and CDR2 (germline): ENHRY, SYGVKD. The CDR3 nucleotides read TGTGCCACCTACCCGGGGCAGGGGAACAACGAGCAGTACTTC. Translated: CATYPGQGNNEQYF.

The rearrangement joins TRBV9 to TRBJ2-7; TRBD1 matches at 7 bases. CDR1 is SGDLS, CDR2 YYNGEE, per germline. The junction had 4 bases not matched to a gene; V was cut back by 7 bases and J by 0 bases. The CDR3 totals 13 residues. The DNA of the CDR3 is TGTGCCAGCGGCCGGGACAGCTCCTACGAGCAGTACTTC. Its translation: CASGRDSSYEQYF.

This clone was counted a few times. The chain joins TRBV11-2 to TRBJ2-3, with 11 bases lining up with TRBD2. The CDR3 is made up of 17 amino acids. Trimming at V came to 3 bases and at J to 6 bases, leaving 11 bases not matched to a gene. Germline V gene data show CDR1 as SGHAT and CDR2 as FQNNGV. The CDR3 region is CASSFPISGGGRDTQYF. In DNA, the CDR3 is TGTGCCAGCAGCTTTCCCATTAGCGGGGGGGGACGCGATACGCAGTATTTT.

This CDR3 is CASSSDRFLYEQYF. The CDR3 DNA is TGTGCCAGCAGCTCGGACAGATTTCTCTACGAGCAGTACTTC. The V call is TRBV7-9, the J call TRBJ2-7; D might be TRBD1 (6 bases). CDR1 and CDR2 from the germline V gene are SEHNR and FQNEAQ (reference sequence). CDR3 length equals 14 residues. Trimming took off 4 bases at V and 3 bases at J, with 13 bases between the two ends.

This chain joins TRBV5-1 and TRBJ2-3, with D perhaps TRBD2 (5 bases). V was trimmed by 5 bases and J by 1 base, leaving 11 bases between them. The germline gives CDR1 SGHRS, CDR2 YFSETQ. The CDR3 spans 14 residues. CDR3 DNA sequence: TGCGCCAGCAGTTTCTACGGGGGCACAGATACGCAGTATTTT. Encoded protein: CASSFYGGTDTQYF.

This sequence joins TRBV27 and TRBJ2-2; 8 bases fit TRBD1. The CDR3 is 14 amino acids. V dropped 7 bases and J dropped 6; count of bases not matched to a gene: 7. Germline CDR1 is MNHEY and CDR2 is SMNVEV (reference sequence). The DNA of the CDR3 is TGTGCCAGCACCACGGTACAGGGGGCCGGGGAGCTGTTTTTT. This gives the protein CASTTVQGAGELFF.

This clone was seen more than once but under ten times. The J gene is TRBJ2-7, the V gene TRBV2, with D uncertain. V lost 0 bases and J 9 bases, leaving 9 bases between the germline ends. Per germline, CDR1 SNHLY and CDR2 FYNNEI. This CDR3 spans 12 amino acids. The CDR3: CASSEAISRQYF. CDR3 nucleotides: TGTGCCAGCAGTGAAGCGATCTCAAGGCAGTACTTC.

The gene calls are TRBV7-8 and TRBJ1-2; D not certain. The length of the CDR3 is 16 residues. V shed 5 bases and J shed 5 bases, with 21 bases lying between them. Germline CDR1 SGHVS, CDR2 FQNEAQ. CDR3 sequence: CASSDIASQNLYGYTF. The CDR3 DNA reads as TGTGCCAGCAGCGACATTGCCAGCCAGAACTTATATGGCTACACCTTC.

The chain uses TRBV7-9 and TRBJ2-2; the D gene is possibly TRBD1 (6 bases). V gave up 5 bases and J gave up 0 bases, with 10 bases separating them. Per germline, CDR1 SEHNR and CDR2 FQNEAQ (reference sequence). The CDR3 extends over 15 amino acids. The DNA for the CDR3 is TGTGCCAGCAGCCCAAGGACAGCGAACACCGGGGAGCTGTTTTTT. Its protein product is CASSPRTANTGELFF.

In its sample, this clone was seen once. The V gene is TRBV2, the J gene TRBJ2-7; the match to TRBD1 covers 7 bases. This CDR3 spans 13 amino acids. Looked up from germline, CDR1 is SNHLY and CDR2 is FYNNEI. The trim removed 7 bases at V and 2 bases at J, leaving 5 bases unmatched. The CDR3 loop reads CASTTGEPYEQYF. In DNA, the CDR3 is TGTGCCAGCACTACAGGGGAACCCTACGAGCAGTACTTC.

This clone was observed a handful of times. V usage is TRBV6-5 and J usage is TRBJ2-5, with 7 bases fitting TRBD2. The germline CDR1 and CDR2 sequences are MNHEY and SVGAGI. Germline trimming cut 2 bases from V and 5 bases from J; bases unmatched to any gene: 2. CDR3 length: 13 residues. The CDR3 here is CASSYGGGETQYF. The CDR3 DNA reads as TGTGCCAGCAGTTACGGGGGAGGGGAGACCCAGTACTTC.

This clone was counted only a few times. The J gene is TRBJ1-6, the V gene TRBV9, with D unresolved. The germline V gene encodes CDR1 SGDLS and CDR2 YYNGEE. V was clipped by 4 bases and J by 5 bases, with 16 bases between them. The CDR3 sequence is 16 residues long. The CDR3 is CASSPMAGVHNSPLHF. CDR3 nucleotide sequence: TGTGCCAGCAGCCCCATGGCCGGGGTTCATAATTCACCCCTCCACTTT.

The V and J genes are TRBV13 and TRBJ2-2; D is ambiguous. This CDR3 is 16 amino acids long. Trimming stripped 1 base from V and 4 bases from J, with 13 bases between. The V gene's germline CDR1 is PRHDT and CDR2 FYEKMQ (reference sequence). CDR3 in DNA: TGTGCCAGCAGCTTAGCCGGCCCCGGCGGCACCGGGGAGCTGTTTTTT. Translating gives CASSLAGPGGTGELFF.

Notes on this clone: The sample carries other DNA sequences with the same CDR3. The chain has TRBV6-5 and TRBJ1-1; 8 bases line up with TRBD1. Trimming took 0 bases from V and 1 from J; bases not matched to a gene: 4. Germline CDR1 and CDR2: MNHEY and SVGAGI. The CDR3 is 16 amino acids. The CDR3 DNA is TGTGCCAGCAGTTACTCCTTAGACAGGGGGAACACTGAAGCTTTCTTT. Its protein is CASSYSLDRGNTEAFF.

This chain connects TRBV29-1 to TRBJ2-1; 8 bases agree with TRBD1. The germline gives CDR1 SQVTM, CDR2 ANQGSEA. The V gene end was trimmed by 1 base and the J gene end by 4 bases; junction bases not matched to a gene: 0. This CDR3 comprises 13 residues. The CDR3 here is CSVEGQGYNEQFF. The CDR3 DNA follows: TGCAGCGTTGAAGGACAGGGGTACAATGAGCAGTTCTTC.

This clone came up once. The chain joins TRBV14 to TRBJ2-5, with D uncertain. CDR1 SGHDN and CDR2 FVKESK come from the germline V gene. The CDR3 covers 12 residues. Trimming removed 3 bases at V and 0 bases at J, with 2 bases between. This chain's CDR3 is CASSQHQETQYF. The DNA of the CDR3 is TGTGCCAGCAGCCAGCACCAAGAGACCCAGTACTTC.

The rearrangement joins TRBV6-1 to TRBJ2-7; either TRBD1 or TRBD2 may fit D (5 bases each). Trimming pared 2 bases from V and 2 bases from J, leaving 10 bases between. This CDR3 has 14 amino acids. Per the germline V gene, CDR1 is MNHNS and CDR2 is SASEGT. The DNA for the CDR3 is TGTGCCAGCAGTGAACTCTTGGGACCCTACGAGCAGTACTTC. As protein: CASSELLGPYEQYF.

The CDR3 loop reads CASSEGSGGGTQYF. CDR3 nucleotide sequence: TGTGCCAGCAGTGAAGGTAGCGGGGGGGGTACGCAGTATTTT. J is TRBJ2-3 and V is TRBV6-1; the match to TRBD2 covers 11 bases. Germline V gene lookup returns CDR1 MNHNS and CDR2 SASEGT. V trimming: 1 base; J trimming: 8 bases; junction bases outside the gene matches: 2. The length of the CDR3 is 14 residues.

The chain uses TRBV5-1 and TRBJ2-1, with 11 positions matching TRBD1. The V gene end was trimmed by 3 bases and the J gene end by 3 bases; junction bases not matched to a gene: 5. CDR3 length equals 16 residues. Germline assignment: CDR1 SGHRS and CDR2 YFSETQ. The chain's CDR3 is CASSSRTGGIYNEQFF. For the CDR3, the DNA is TGCGCCAGCAGCTCCCGGACAGGGGGCATCTACAATGAGCAGTTCTTC.